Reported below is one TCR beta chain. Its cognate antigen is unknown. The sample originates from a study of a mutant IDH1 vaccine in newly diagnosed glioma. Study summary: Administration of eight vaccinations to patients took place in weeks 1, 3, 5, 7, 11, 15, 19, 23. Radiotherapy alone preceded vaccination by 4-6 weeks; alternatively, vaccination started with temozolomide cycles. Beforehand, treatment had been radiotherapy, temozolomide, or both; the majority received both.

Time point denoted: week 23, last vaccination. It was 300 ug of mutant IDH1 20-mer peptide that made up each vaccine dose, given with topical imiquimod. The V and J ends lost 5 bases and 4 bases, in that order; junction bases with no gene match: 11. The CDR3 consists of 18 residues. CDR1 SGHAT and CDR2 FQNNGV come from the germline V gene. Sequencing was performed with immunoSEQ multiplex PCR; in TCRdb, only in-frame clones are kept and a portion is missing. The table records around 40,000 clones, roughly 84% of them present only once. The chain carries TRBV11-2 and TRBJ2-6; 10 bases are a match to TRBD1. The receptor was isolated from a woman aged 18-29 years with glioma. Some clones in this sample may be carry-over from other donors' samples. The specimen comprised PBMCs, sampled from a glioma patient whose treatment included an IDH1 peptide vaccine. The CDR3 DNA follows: TGTGCCAGCAGCCGGGACAGGGGTACGCTCTCAGGGGCCAACGTCCTGACTTTC. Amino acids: CASSRDRGTLSGANVLTF.